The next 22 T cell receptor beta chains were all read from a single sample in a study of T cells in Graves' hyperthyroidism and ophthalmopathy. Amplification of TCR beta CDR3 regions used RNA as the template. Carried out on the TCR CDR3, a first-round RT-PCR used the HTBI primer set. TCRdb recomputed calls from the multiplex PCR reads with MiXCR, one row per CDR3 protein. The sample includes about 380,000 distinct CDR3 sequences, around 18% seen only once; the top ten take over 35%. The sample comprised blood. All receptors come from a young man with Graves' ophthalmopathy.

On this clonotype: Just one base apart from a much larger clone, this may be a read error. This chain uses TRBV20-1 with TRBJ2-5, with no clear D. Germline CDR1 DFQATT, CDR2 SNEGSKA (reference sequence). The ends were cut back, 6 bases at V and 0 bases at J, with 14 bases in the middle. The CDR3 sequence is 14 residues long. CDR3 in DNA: TGCAGTGCACCTAGTGCAGAGAACCAAGAGACCCAGTACTTC. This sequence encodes CSAPSAENQETQYF.

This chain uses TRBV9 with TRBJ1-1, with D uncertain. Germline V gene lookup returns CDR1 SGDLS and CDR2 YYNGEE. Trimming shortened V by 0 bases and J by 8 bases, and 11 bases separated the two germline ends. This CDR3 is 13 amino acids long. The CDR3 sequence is CASSVVPMGEAFF. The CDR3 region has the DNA TGTGCCAGCAGCGTAGTTCCGATGGGAGAAGCTTTCTTT.

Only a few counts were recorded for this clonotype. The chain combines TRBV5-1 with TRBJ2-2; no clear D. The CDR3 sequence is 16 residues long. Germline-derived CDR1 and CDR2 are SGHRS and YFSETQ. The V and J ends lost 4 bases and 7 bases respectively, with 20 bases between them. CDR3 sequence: CASSPNSVADGGELFF. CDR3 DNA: TGCGCCAGCAGCCCGAATTCAGTGGCGGATGGCGGGGAGCTGTTTTTT.

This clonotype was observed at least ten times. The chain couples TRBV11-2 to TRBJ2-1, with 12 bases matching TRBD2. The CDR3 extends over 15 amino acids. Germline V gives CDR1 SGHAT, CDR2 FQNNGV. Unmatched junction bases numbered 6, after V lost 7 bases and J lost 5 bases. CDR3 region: CASMRLAGGNNEQFF. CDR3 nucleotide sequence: TGTGCCAGCATGCGGCTAGCGGGGGGGAACAATGAGCAGTTCTTC.

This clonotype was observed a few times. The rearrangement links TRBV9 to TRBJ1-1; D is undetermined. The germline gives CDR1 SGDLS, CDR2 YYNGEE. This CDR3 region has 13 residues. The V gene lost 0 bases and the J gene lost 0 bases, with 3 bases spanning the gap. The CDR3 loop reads CASSVALNTEAFF. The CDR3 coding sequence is TGTGCCAGCAGCGTAGCCTTGAACACTGAAGCTTTCTTT.

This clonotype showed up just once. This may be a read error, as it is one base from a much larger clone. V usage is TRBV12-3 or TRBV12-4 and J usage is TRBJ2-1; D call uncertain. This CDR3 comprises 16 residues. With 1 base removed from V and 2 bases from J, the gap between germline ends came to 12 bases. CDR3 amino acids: CASSLVMIGPYNEQFF. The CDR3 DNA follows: TGTGCCAGCAGTTTAGTGATGATTGGGCCCTACAATGAGCAGTTCTTC.

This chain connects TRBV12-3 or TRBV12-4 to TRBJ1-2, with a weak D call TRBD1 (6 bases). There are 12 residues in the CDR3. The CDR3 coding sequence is TGTGTCGGGGGGGGGGCGGACTATGGCTACACCTTC. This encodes CVGGGADYGYTF.

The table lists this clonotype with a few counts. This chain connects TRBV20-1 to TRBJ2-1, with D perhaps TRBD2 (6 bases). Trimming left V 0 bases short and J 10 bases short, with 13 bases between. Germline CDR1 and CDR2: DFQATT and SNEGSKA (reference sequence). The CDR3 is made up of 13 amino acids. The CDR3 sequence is CSARDGRGKEQFF. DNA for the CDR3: TGCAGTGCTAGAGACGGGCGGGGCAAGGAGCAGTTCTTC.

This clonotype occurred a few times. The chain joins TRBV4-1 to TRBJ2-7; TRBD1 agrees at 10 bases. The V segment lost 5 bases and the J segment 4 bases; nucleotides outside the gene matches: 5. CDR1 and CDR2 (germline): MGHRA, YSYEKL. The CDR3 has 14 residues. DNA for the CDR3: TGCGCCAGCAGCTGGGACAGGGGAACTTACGAGCAGTACTTC. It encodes CASSWDRGTYEQYF.

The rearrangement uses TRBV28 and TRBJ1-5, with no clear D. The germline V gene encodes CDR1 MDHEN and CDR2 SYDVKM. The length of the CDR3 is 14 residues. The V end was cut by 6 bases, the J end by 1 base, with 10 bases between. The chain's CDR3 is CASRSMGSNQPQHF. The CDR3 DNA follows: TGTGCCAGCAGGTCGATGGGGAGCAATCAGCCCCAGCATTTT.

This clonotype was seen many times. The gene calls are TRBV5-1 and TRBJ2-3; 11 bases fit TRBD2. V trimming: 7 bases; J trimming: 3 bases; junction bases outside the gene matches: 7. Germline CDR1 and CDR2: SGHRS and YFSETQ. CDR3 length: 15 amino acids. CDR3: CASRGSGGVTDTQYF. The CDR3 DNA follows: TGCGCCAGCCGGGGTAGCGGGGGGGTGACAGATACGCAGTATTTT.

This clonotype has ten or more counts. The CDR3 here is CATSSSGGRLFTFSTDTQYF. The CDR3 bases are TGTGCCACCAGTTCGAGCGGGGGCCGTTTATTTACTTTTAGCACAGATACGCAGTATTTT. The V and J genes are TRBV24-1 and TRBJ2-3; 8 bases match TRBD2. This CDR3 is built from 20 residues. Looked up from germline, CDR1 is KGHDR and CDR2 is SFDVKD. With V trimmed by 6 bases and J by 0 bases, 19 bases remained unmatched.

CDR3 sequence (DNA): TGTGCCATCAGTGACAAAGACTATGGCTACACCTTC. Its translation: CAISDKDYGYTF. V is TRBV10-3 and J is TRBJ1-2; D not resolved. The germline V gene encodes CDR1 ENHRY and CDR2 SYGVKD. This CDR3 comprises 12 residues. V lost 3 bases and J 3 bases, leaving 5 bases between the germline ends.

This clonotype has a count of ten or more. The CDR3 region is CASSLGVGGGVTEAFF. The CDR3 nucleotides read TGTGCCAGCAGCTTAGGCGTCGGTGGGGGGGTTACTGAAGCTTTCTTT. The chain combines TRBV7-3 with TRBJ1-1, with D tentatively TRBD1 (5 bases). Germline CDR1 is SGHTA and CDR2 is FQGTGA. There are 16 residues in the CDR3. The V and J ends lost 2 bases and 5 bases respectively, with 18 bases between them.

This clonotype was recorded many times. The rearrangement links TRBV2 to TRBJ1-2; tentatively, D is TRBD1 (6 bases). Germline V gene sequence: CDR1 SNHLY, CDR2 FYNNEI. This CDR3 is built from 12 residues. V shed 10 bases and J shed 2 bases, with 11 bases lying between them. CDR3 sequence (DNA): TGTGCCACCACAGGGAGGAACTATGGCTACACCTTC. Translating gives CATTGRNYGYTF.

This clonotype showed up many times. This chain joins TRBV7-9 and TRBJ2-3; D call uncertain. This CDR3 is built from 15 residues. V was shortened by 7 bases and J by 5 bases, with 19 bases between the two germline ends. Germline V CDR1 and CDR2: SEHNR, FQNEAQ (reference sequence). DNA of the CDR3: TGTGCCAGCACCCTGTTGACCACGGTCGGAGATACGCAGTATTTT. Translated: CASTLLTTVGDTQYF.

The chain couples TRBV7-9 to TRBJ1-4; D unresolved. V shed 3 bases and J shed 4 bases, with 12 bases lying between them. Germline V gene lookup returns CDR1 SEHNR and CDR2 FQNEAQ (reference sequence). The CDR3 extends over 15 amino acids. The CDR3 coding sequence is TGTGCCAGCAGCTTGGGGATAGGGAGTAATGAAAAACTGTTTTTT. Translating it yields CASSLGIGSNEKLFF.

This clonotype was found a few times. The CDR3 DNA reads TGCGCCAGCAGTGCTTACCAAGGCAGCGGCTCCTACGAGCAGTACTTC. Its translation is CASSAYQGSGSYEQYF. J is TRBJ2-7 and V is TRBV10-1; D is perhaps TRBD2 (5 bases). The CDR3 spans 16 residues. With 4 bases removed from V and 0 bases from J, the gap between germline ends came to 16 bases. In germline, CDR1 is WNHNN, CDR2 SYGVQD (reference sequence).

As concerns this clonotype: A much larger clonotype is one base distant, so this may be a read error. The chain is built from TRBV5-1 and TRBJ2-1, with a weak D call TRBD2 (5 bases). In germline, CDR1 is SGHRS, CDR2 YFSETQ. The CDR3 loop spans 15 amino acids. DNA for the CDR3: TGCGCCAGCAGCTTCACAGCTAGCTCCTACAATGAGCAGTCCTTC. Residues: CASSFTASSYNEQSF. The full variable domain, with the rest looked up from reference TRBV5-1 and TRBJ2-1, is KAGVTQTPRYLIKTRGQQVTLSCSPISGHRSVSWYQQTPGQGLQFLFEYFSETQRNKGNFPGRFSGRQFSNSRSEMNVSTLELGDSALYLCASSFTASSYNEQSFGPGTRLTVL.

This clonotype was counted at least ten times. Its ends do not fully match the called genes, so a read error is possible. The CDR3 coding sequence is TGCGCCAGCATACGCAACAGGGGGCGGACTGAAGCTTTCTTT. It is translated as CASIRNRGRTEAFF. The chain joins TRBV2 to TRBJ1-1, with TRBD1 matching 9 bases. The CDR3 extends over 14 amino acids. Germline CDR1 is SNHLY and CDR2 is FYNNEI.

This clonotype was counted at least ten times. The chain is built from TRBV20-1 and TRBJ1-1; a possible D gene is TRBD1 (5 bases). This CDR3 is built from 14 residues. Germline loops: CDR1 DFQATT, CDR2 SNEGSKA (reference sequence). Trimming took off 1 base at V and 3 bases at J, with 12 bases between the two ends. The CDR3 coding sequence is TGCAGTGCTAGAGGAGGAGACAGATACACTGAAGCTTTCTTT. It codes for CSARGGDRYTEAFF.

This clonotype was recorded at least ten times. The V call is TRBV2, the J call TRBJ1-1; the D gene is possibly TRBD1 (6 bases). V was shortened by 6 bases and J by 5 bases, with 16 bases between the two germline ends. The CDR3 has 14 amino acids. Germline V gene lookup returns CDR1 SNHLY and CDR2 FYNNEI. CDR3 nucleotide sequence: TGTGCCAGCAGCGCCGGGACAATGAGAACTGAAGCTTTCTTT. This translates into CASSAGTMRTEAFF.